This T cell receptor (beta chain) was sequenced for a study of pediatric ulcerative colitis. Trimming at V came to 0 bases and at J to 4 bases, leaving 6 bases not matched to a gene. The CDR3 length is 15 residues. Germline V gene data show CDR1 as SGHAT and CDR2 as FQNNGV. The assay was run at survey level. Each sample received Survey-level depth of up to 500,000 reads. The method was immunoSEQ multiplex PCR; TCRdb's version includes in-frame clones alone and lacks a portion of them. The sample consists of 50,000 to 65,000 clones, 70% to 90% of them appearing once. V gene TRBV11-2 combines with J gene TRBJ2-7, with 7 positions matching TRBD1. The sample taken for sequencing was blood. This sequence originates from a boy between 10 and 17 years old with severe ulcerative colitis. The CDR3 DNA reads TGTGCCAGCAGCTTAGAAACAGGGGTCCTTTACGAGCAGTACTTC. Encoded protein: CASSLETGVLYEQYF.